This T cell receptor beta chain was documented in a study of T cells in Graves' hyperthyroidism and ophthalmopathy (dated by TCRdb to between 2017 and 2020). For the wider study: To identify distinguishing TCR V-J signatures, a discovery cohort of about 95 patients was used, comprising some 45 with Graves' ophthalmopathy and 57 with stable Graves' hyperthyroidism. Whether ophthalmopathy could be predicted prospectively was tested in an independent validation cohort made up of roughly 19 hyperthyroidism patients plus 17 patients who later progressed to ophthalmopathy. The 80 to 100 discovery patients were randomly divided into training and test sets at a 7:3 ratio. The study also compared thyroid tissue and blood T-cell repertoires from five or six Graves' hyperthyroidism patients. After blood sampling, hyperthyroidism patients were treated with methimazole at a starting dose of 30 mg daily, and ophthalmopathy patients were treated with high-dose intravenous methylprednisolone. According to the paper, TCR Vbeta CDR3 sequencing was carried out on 135 peripheral blood samples, which came from fewer than 50 ophthalmopathy, under 80 hyperthyroidism and around 17 progressor patients. On the study overall, not on this receptor specifically: Most expanded thyroid clonotypes (frequency above 0.001) were also detected in blood, suggesting blood repertoires may reflect thyroid immune responses. A model built on a 13 V-J signature distinguished ophthalmopathy from stable hyperthyroidism, reaching approximately 89% sensitivity and around 82% specificity in cross-validation and 80%/75% in testing. In validation, the model predicted progression to ophthalmopathy a median of approximately 6.3 months before onset, with about 70% sensitivity and 72.22% specificity. No statistical method was used to set the sample size in advance, and investigators knew the group allocation.

The CDR3 starts with the cysteine, ends with the phenylalanine, and has 16 residues. The entry retains the CDR3 DNA only, 48 bases that are in frame from base 1. The CDR1 and CDR2 encoded by the germline V gene (reference sequence) are LNHDA and SQIVND. V gives up 5 bases and J gives up 4 bases, and the segment between their germline ends measures 20 bases. The TCR beta CDR3 regions were amplified from the RNA transcripts. The first round of RT-PCR for the TCR CDR3 was performed with the HTBI primer set and the Qiagen OneStep RT-PCR kit. Libraries were constructed in a second round of multiplex PCR, after which size selection and purification were carried out. The libraries were sequenced on an Illumina HiSeq2000 using paired-end 100 bp reads. The authors' analysis ran thus. SOAPnuke was used to process the raw data, removing reads that contained adapters or uncalled bases, had a mean Phred below 15, or lacked an exact match to the constant primer or identifier. COPE v1.2.5 was used to merge high-quality paired reads, and clonotypes were defined as unique nucleotide sequences. Clonotypes were aligned to IMGT TRBV, TRBD and TRBJ reference segments using MiTCR v1.1. Analysis was restricted to V-J combinations with a frequency above 0.0001, which covered 98% to 99.2% of repertoires. A TCS score was defined as the ratio of F50 (clonal expansion) to E x V (chaos), with BLOSUM62-based TCRdist applied between CDR3 peptides within each V-J. Welch's t-statistics and random forest reduced 500 to 550 V-J features to 10 to 15, which were used in a naive Bayes classifier (R e1071). The similarity between thyroid and blood repertoires was quantified using the Morisita-Horn index. The public sequencing data were trimmed at Q25 with fastp and processed into clonotypes with MiXCR by TCRdb, which kept only in-frame beta chains. When rows share a CDR3 protein, they turn into one entry using the most common DNA and genes. The V and J calls follow TCRdb's processing rather than the paper's. In this sample the table shows 550,000 to 600,000 distinct CDR3 sequences, roughly 46% of which occur a single time. The ten largest make up roughly 19% of the sample.

This clonotype has ten or more counts. Its antigen is unknown. No base-level quality is on record; no much larger clone is a single base apart. The study excluded patients with uncontrolled infections, other autoimmune diseases, pregnancy or lactation. Diagnoses were established on the basis of clinical symptoms, serum thyroxine and TRAb, thyroid ultrasound, and orbital computed tomography. Trizol reagent was used to extract total RNA, and RNA quality was then checked on an Agilent 2100 Bioanalyzer. The sequence joins TRBV19 to TRBJ1-2, with an unclear D gene assignment. The material sequenced was peripheral blood or thyroid tissue (not recorded which). The sequence derives from an adult woman with Graves' disease, either hyperthyroidism or ophthalmopathy (not recorded which). Read as DNA, the sequence is TGTGCCAGTAGTCCCCCTCGGAGTGCAGCCATCTATGGCTACACCTTC. It is translated as CASSPPRSAAIYGYTF.